The clone carrying this T cell receptor (beta chain) was seen repeatedly, ten times or more. Its antigen remains unknown. Germline CDR1 is SGHAT and CDR2 is FQNNGV. The CDR3 contains 16 residues. Trimming took off 4 bases at V and 6 bases at J, with 21 bases between the two ends. This specimen belongs to a study of T cells in Graves' hyperthyroidism and ophthalmopathy. Study-level information: The authors collected peripheral blood at initial diagnosis, before any treatment.

Study observations and caveats: Expanded thyroid clonotypes (above 0.001) were mostly also found in blood.

RNA transcripts yielded amplified TCR beta CDR3 regions. First-round RT-PCR with HTBI primers amplified the TCR CDR3 region. TCRdb redid the calling of the multiplex PCR reads with MiXCR, one entry per CDR3 protein. The data show hundreds of thousands of distinct CDR3 sequences, nearly 20% seen once. Sequencing was done on a sample of blood. The TCR was taken from a man aged 35 to 55 with Graves' ophthalmopathy. The gene calls are TRBV11-2 and TRBJ1-1; tentative D call: TRBD1 (5 bases). CDR3 coding DNA: TGTGCCAGCAGCTCCACCGGGACCGCAGAACGGCCTGAAGCTTTCTTT. It codes for CASSSTGTAERPEAFF.